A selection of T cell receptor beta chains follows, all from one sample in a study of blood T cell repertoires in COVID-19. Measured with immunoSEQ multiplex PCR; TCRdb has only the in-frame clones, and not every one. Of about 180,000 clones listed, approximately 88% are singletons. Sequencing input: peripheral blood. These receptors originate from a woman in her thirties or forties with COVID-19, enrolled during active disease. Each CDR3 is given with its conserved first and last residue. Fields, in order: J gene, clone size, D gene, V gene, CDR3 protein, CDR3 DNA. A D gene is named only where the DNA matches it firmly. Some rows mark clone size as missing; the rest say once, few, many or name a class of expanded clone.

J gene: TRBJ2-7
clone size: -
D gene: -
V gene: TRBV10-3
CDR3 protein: CAISESSGKYEQYF
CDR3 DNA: TGTGCCATCAGTGAGTCGTCAGGGAAATACGAGCAGTACTTC

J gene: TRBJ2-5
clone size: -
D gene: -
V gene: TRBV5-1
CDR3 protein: CASSPRPADDQETQYF
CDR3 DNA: TGCGCCAGCAGCCCAAGGCCGGCGGATGACCAAGAGACCCAGTACTTC

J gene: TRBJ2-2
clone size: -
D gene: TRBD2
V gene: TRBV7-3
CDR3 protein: CASSSPQPAGALNTGELFF
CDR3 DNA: TGTGCCAGCAGCTCCCCTCAACCAGCGGGAGCTCTGAACACCGGGGAGCTGTTTTTT

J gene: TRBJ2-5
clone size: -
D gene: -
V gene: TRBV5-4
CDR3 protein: CASSLFQGSQETQYF
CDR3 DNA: TGTGCCAGCAGCCTCTTTCAGGGTTCACAAGAGACCCAGTACTTC

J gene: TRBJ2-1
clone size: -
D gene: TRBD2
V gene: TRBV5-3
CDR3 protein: CARSNSGRGQVF
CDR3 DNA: TGTGCCAGAAGCAATAGCGGGAGGGGTCAAGTCTTC

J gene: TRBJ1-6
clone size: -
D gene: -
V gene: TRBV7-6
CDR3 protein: CASSFDQGFDSPLHF
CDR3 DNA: TGTGCCAGCAGCTTCGATCAGGGGTTCGATTCACCCCTCCACTTT

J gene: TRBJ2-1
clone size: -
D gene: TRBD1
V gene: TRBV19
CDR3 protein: CAITGQGADEQFF
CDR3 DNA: TGTGCCATTACGGGACAGGGGGCAGATGAGCAGTTCTTC

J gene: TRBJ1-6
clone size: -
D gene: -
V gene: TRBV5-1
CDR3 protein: CASSSIPLQGRNPSSYNSPLHF
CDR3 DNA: TGCGCCAGCAGCTCGATTCCCTTACAGGGACGTAACCCGAGCTCCTATAATTCACCCCTCCACTTT

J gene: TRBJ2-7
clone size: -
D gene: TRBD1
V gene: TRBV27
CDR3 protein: CASSLEQGGYEQYF
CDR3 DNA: TGTGCCAGCAGTTTGGAACAGGGGGGTTACGAGCAGTACTTC

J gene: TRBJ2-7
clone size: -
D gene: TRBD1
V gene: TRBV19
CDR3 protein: CASSILGQGGDEQYF
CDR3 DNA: TGTGCCAGTAGTATACTGGGACAGGGGGGTGACGAGCAGTACTTC

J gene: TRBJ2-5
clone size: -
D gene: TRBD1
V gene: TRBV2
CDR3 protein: CASSNTAGQAVGETQYF
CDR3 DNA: TGTGCCAGCAGCAACACGGCGGGACAGGCAGTTGGAGAGACCCAGTACTTC

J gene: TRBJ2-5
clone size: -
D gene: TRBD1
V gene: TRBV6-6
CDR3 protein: CASSYSSGTEETQYF
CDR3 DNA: TGTGCCAGCAGTTACTCGTCCGGGACAGAAGAGACCCAGTACTTC

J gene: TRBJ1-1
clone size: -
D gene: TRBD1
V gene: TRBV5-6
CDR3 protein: CASSFLGTGGSEAFF
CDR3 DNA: TGTGCCAGCAGCTTCCTCGGGACAGGGGGTTCTGAAGCTTTCTTT

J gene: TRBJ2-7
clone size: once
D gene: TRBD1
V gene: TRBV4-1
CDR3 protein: CASSQGGTGLRNEQYF
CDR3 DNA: TGCGCCAGCAGCCAAGGGGGGACAGGGCTTAGAAACGAGCAGTACTTC

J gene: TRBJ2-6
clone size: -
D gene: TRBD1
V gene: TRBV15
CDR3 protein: CATSARDRGFGANVLTF
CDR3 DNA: TGTGCCACCAGCGCCCGGGACAGGGGGTTTGGGGCCAACGTCCTGACTTTC

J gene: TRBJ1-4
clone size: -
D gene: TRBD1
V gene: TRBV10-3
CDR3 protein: CAISQGDTNEKLFF
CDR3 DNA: TGTGCCATCAGTCAGGGGGATACCAATGAAAAACTGTTTTTT

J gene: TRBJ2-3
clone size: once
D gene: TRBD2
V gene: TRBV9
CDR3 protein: CASSVSSGGAFTDTQYF
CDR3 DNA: TGTGCCAGCAGCGTTAGTAGCGGGGGGGCCTTCACAGATACGCAGTATTTT

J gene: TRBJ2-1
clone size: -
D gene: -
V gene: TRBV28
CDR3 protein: CASSFRGEQFF
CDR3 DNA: TGTGCCAGCAGTTTCAGAGGTGAGCAGTTCTTC

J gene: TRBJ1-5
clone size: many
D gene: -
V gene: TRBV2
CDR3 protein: CASLDSGNQPQHF
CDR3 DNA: TGTGCCAGCCTTGATAGTGGCAATCAGCCCCAGCATTTT

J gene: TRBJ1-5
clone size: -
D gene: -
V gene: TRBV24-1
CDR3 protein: CATSDGGHNQPQHF
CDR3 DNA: TGTGCCACCAGTGATGGAGGGCACAATCAGCCCCAGCATTTT

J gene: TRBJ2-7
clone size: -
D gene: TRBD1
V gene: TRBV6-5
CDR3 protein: CASYRGPTYEQYF
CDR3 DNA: TGTGCCAGCTACAGGGGCCCGACCTACGAGCAGTACTTC

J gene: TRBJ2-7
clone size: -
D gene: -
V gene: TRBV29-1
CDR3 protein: CSVVGSGGRYEQYF
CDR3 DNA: TGCAGCGTTGTAGGGTCCGGGGGTCGGTACGAGCAGTACTTC

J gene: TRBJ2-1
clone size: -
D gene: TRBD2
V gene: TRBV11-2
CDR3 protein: CASSPPYSGSSYNEQFF
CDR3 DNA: TGTGCCAGCAGCCCCCCCTATAGCGGGAGCTCCTACAATGAGCAGTTCTTC

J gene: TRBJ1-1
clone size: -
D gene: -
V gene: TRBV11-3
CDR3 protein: CASSPYNGGEAFF
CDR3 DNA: TGTGCCAGCAGCCCCTATAACGGGGGAGAAGCTTTCTTT

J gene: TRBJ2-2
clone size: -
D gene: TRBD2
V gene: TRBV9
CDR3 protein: CASSVARRREWTGELFF
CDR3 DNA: TGTGCCAGCAGCGTAGCCCGAAGGCGGGAGTGGACCGGGGAGCTGTTTTTT

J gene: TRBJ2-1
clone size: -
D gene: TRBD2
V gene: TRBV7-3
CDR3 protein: CASSRTSGRDNEQFF
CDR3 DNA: TGTGCCAGCAGCCGGACTAGCGGGAGGGACAATGAGCAGTTCTTC

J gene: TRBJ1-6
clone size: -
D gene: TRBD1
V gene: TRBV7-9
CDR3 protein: CASSSDRTYNSPLHF
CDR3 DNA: TGTGCCAGCAGCTCGGACAGGACTTATAATTCACCCCTCCACTTT

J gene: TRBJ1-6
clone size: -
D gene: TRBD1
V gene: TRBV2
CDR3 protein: CASISDRADSPLHF
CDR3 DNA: TGTGCCAGCATTTCCGACAGGGCTGATTCACCCCTCCACTTT

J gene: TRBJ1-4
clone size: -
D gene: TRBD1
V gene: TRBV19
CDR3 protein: CASSTQGASNEKLFF
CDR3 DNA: TGTGCCAGTAGTACACAGGGGGCGTCTAATGAAAAACTGTTTTTT

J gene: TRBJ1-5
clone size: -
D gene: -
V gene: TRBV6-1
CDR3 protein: CASSERWGAKSNQPQHF
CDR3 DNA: TGTGCCAGCAGTGAGAGGTGGGGAGCCAAAAGCAATCAGCCCCAGCATTTT

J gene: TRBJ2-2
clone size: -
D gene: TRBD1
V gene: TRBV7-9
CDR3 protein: CASSSPGQGDTGELFF
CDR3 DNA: TGTGCCAGCAGCTCCCCGGGACAGGGGGACACCGGGGAGCTGTTTTTT

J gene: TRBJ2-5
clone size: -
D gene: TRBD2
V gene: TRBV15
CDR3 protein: CATSRAKGTGGPGEETQYF
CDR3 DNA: TGTGCCACCAGCAGAGCCAAAGGGACGGGAGGGCCTGGCGAAGAGACCCAGTACTTC

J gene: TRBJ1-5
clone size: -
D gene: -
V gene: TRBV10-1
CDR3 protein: CASSEFAGSNQPQHF
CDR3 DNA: TGCGCCAGCAGTGAGTTTGCGGGGAGCAATCAGCCCCAGCATTTT

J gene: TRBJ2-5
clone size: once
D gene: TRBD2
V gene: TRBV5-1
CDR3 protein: CASGRLAGGLSQETQYF
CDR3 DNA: TGCGCCAGCGGTCGACTAGCGGGGGGGCTGAGCCAAGAGACCCAGTACTTC

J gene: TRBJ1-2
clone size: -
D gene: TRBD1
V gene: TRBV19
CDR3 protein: CASSMGQLNYGYTF
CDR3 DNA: TGTGCCAGTAGTATGGGACAGCTTAACTATGGCTACACCTTC

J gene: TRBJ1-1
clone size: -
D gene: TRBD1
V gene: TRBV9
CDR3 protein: CASSVAGDSRTEAFF
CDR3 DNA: TGTGCCAGCAGCGTAGCCGGGGACAGTAGAACTGAAGCTTTCTTT

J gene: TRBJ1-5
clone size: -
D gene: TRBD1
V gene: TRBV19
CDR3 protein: CASSIGQGRFNQPQHF
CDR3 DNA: TGTGCCAGTAGTATTGGACAGGGGCGATTCAATCAGCCCCAGCATTTT

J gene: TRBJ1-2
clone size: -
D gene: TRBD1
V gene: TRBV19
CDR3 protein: CASSTPSGGDYGYTF
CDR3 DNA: TGTGCCAGTAGTACCCCATCAGGGGGTGACTATGGCTACACCTTC

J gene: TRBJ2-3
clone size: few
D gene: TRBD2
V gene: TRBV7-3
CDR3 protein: CASSFGTNADTQYF
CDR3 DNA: TGTGCCAGCAGCTTTGGGACTAATGCAGATACGCAGTATTTT

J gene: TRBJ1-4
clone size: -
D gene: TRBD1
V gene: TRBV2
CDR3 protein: CASSDEGTGAEKLFF
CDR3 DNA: TGTGCCAGCAGTGACGAGGGGACAGGGGCTGAAAAACTGTTTTTT

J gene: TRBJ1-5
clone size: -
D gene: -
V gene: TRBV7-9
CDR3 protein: CASSLWADQPQHF
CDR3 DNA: TGTGCCAGCAGCTTATGGGCTGATCAGCCCCAGCATTTT

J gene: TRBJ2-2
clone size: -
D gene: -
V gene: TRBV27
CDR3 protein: CASSLTGLFF
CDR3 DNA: TGTGCCAGCAGTTTGACAGGGCTGTTTTTT

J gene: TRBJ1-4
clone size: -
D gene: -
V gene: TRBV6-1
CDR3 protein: CASSDVPLNEKLFF
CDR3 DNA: TGTGCCAGCAGTGATGTCCCCCTCAATGAAAAACTGTTTTTT

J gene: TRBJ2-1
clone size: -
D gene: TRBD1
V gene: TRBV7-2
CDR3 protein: CASSLAPRDRGRKSYNEQFF
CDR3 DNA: TGTGCCAGCAGCTTAGCCCCCCGGGACAGGGGGCGGAAGTCCTACAATGAGCAGTTCTTC